A selection of T cell receptor beta chains follows, all from one sample in a study of cytomegalovirus exposure and HLA in healthy donors. Some clones are missing from TCRdb's copy, which holds only in-frame ones; the method was immunoSEQ multiplex PCR. The data show roughly 100,000 clones, with around four fifths seen just once and over 6% held by the top ten. Sequencing used PBMCs. All receptors come from a man aged 40-50 years in good health and CMV-seropositive. Each CDR3 is given with its conserved first and last residue. A D gene is named only where the DNA matches it firmly. Clone sizes are given selectively: once, few, many, or a class where the clone is expanded.

d_gene	v_gene	j_gene	abundance	CDR3nt	CDR3aa
NA	TRBV5-4	TRBJ2-3	NA	TGTGCCAGCAGCTTGGAGATGCAAACTCCCACAGATACGCAGTATTTT	CASSLEMQTPTDTQYF
NA	TRBV10-2	TRBJ2-2	once	TGCGCCAGCAGACTGGCAGCGCGCACCGGGGAGCTGTTTTTT	CASRLAARTGELFF
NA	TRBV7-9	TRBJ2-3	NA	TGTGCCAGCAGCTTATCAGGGGATACGCAGTATTTT	CASSLSGDTQYF
TRBD2	TRBV2	TRBJ2-5	NA	TGTGCCAGCAGTGCCGGGGGGGAGACCCAGTACTTC	CASSAGGETQYF
NA	TRBV5-4	TRBJ1-2	NA	TGTGCCAGCAGCTCACAGCAGGACTATGGCTATACCTTC	CASSSQQDYGYTF
TRBD2	TRBV6-6	TRBJ2-7	NA	TGTGCCAGCAGTTACTGGGAGCGGGGGATAGGCGAGCAGTACTTC	CASSYWERGIGEQYF
NA	TRBV7-2	TRBJ2-4	few	TGTGCCAGCAGCCCCTGGGCGGGTTTAGACAAAAACATTCAGTACTTC	CASSPWAGLDKNIQYF
NA	TRBV5-4	TRBJ1-1	NA	TGTGCCAGCAGCCTATATACGGGGGGTACTAATGAAGCTTTCTTT	CASSLYTGGTNEAFF
TRBD2	TRBV5-1	TRBJ2-5	NA	TGCGCCAGCAAGTACGCGGGGGGGCCTGTCCTGCAAGAGACCCAGTACTTC	CASKYAGGPVLQETQYF
NA	TRBV27	TRBJ1-4	NA	TGTGCCAGCAGTTTTGAGGGGGCTAATGAAAAACTGTTTTTT	CASSFEGANEKLFF
TRBD2	TRBV5-4	TRBJ2-5	NA	TGTGCCAGCAGTGGGGGGGAAGAGACCCAGTACTTC	CASSGGEETQYF
NA	TRBV2	TRBJ1-5	NA	TGTGCCAGCAGTAATTTAGGGGTTGGCAATCAGCCCCAGCATTTT	CASSNLGVGNQPQHF
NA	TRBV11-2	TRBJ1-2	NA	TGTGCCAGCAGCTCTGGCCAGGGATATGGCTACACCTTC	CASSSGQGYGYTF
NA	TRBV28	TRBJ2-5	NA	TGTGCCAGCAGAGACTCCTCCCAAGAGACCCAGTACTTC	CASRDSSQETQYF
NA	TRBV6-1	TRBJ2-7	NA	TGTGCCAGCCTTTCTAGCCCCCTGAGCTCCTACGAGCAGTACTTC	CASLSSPLSSYEQYF
NA	TRBV14	TRBJ1-6	NA	TGTGCCAGCAGCCACCTAGGGGGGGCCCTCCACTTT	CASSHLGGALHF
TRBD2	TRBV5-4	TRBJ2-7	few	TGTGCCAGCAGCTTGGAGGTGGCGGGGGGCGATTACGAGCAGTACTTC	CASSLEVAGGDYEQYF
NA	TRBV12-5	TRBJ1-5	NA	TGTGCTAGTGGTTTGGTAATAGGGGGTGGCAATCAGCCCCAGCATTTT	CASGLVIGGGNQPQHF
NA	TRBV6-6	TRBJ1-1	NA	TGTGCCAGCAGTTACGTGCCGCCTGGACTTAACACTGAAGCTTTCTTT	CASSYVPPGLNTEAFF
TRBD2	TRBV11-3	TRBJ2-1	NA	TGTGCCAGCAGCTCAGGACTAGGAGTCTTCAATGAGCAGTTCTTC	CASSSGLGVFNEQFF
TRBD1	TRBV20-1	TRBJ1-2	few	TGCAGTGCTAGAGGAGGGGGCGGCACCTTC	CSARGGGGTF
TRBD2	TRBV7-9	TRBJ2-1	NA	TGTGCCAGCAGCCGGGGGGGCGCGGGAGCGATCTACAATGAGCAGTTCTTC	CASSRGGAGAIYNEQFF
NA	TRBV9	TRBJ1-2	NA	TGTGCCAGCAGCGTACAGGACAGAGACTATGGCTACACCTTC	CASSVQDRDYGYTF
TRBD2	TRBV9	TRBJ2-1	NA	TGTGCCAGCAGCGGGAGGGAGGGGTACAATGAGCAGTTCTTC	CASSGREGYNEQFF
TRBD2	TRBV5-1	TRBJ2-5	NA	TGCGCCAGCAGCTTGGGGCCTAGCGGGTTCGGGGAGACCCAGTACTTC	CASSLGPSGFGETQYF
TRBD1	TRBV4-2	TRBJ1-2	NA	TGTGCCAGCAGCCAAGGGACAGGGGCGAACTATGGCTACACCTTC	CASSQGTGANYGYTF
TRBD1	TRBV15	TRBJ1-5	NA	TGTGCCACCAGCAGAGAAGACCGGGACAGGAAAAATCAGCCCCAGCATTTT	CATSREDRDRKNQPQHF
NA	TRBV7-8	TRBJ1-4	NA	TGTGCCAGCAGCTTAGGGGGGGGAGGTGGTGAAAAACTGTTTTTT	CASSLGGGGGEKLFF
TRBD1	TRBV11-3	TRBJ2-5	NA	TGTGCCAGCAGCCCCCACAGGGGGCAGGAGACCCAGTACTTC	CASSPHRGQETQYF
NA	TRBV18	TRBJ2-3	NA	TGTGCCAGCTCACCGGGAGGCACAGATACGCAGTATTTT	CASSPGGTDTQYF
NA	TRBV6-6	TRBJ1-5	few	TGTGCCAGCAGGATCCGGGACACACATCAGCCCCAGCATTTT	CASRIRDTHQPQHF
NA	TRBV6-5	TRBJ2-7	NA	TGTGCCAGCAGTTACTCACAGGGTTACGAGCAGTACTTC	CASSYSQGYEQYF
TRBD1	TRBV5-1	TRBJ2-7	NA	TGCGCCAGCAGCTTGGGCGGGACAGGGTCCTACGAGCAGTACTTC	CASSLGGTGSYEQYF
NA	TRBV4-1	TRBJ1-4	NA	TGCGCCAGCAGCCAAGTGTTGGGAGGAACTAATGAAAAACTGTTTTTT	CASSQVLGGTNEKLFF
TRBD1	TRBV7-8	TRBJ1-5	NA	TGTGCCAGCAGCTCGGGACAGGGGGCAAATCAGCCCCAGCATTTT	CASSSGQGANQPQHF
NA	TRBV6-1	TRBJ2-1	once	TGTGCCAGCAGTGAAAGGGGGGGCTGGTGGGATGAGCAGTTCTTC	CASSERGGWWDEQFF
NA	TRBV2	TRBJ1-3	NA	TGTGCCAGCAGTCTAGACAGCTTTGGAAACACCATATATTTT	CASSLDSFGNTIYF
NA	TRBV7-9	TRBJ1-1	NA	TGTGCCAGCAGCGTTTCGGGTGAAGCTTTCTTT	CASSVSGEAFF